This TCR beta chain was retrieved from a study of T cells in narcolepsy. Across the study: Donors had narcolepsy type 1 or type 2, or were healthy controls.

With V trimmed by 2 bases and J by 6 bases, 6 bases remained unmatched. Germline V lookup: CDR1 MNHEY, CDR2 SVGAGI. The CDR3 is 16 amino acids. In this sample, this clone turned up a few times. Sequencing used immunoSEQ multiplex PCR; TCRdb keeps in-frame clones, though not all of them. The sample shows some 20,000 clones, under 85% of them seen only once. This chain uses TRBV6-5 with TRBJ2-1; 11 bases match TRBD2. Material for sequencing was memory (CD45RA-) CD4+ T cells from blood. This TCR came from a human donor in good health. The DNA of the CDR3 is TGTGCCAGCAGTTACACTAGCGGGAGTGTCGGCAATGAGCAGTTCTTC. Translation: CASSYTSGSVGNEQFF.